Each of the 19 T cell receptor beta chains below was sequenced from the same sample in a study of vaccination and CD4 T cells after COVID-19. Oncomine TCR Beta short-read sequencing was applied to DNA from cultured CD4+ T cells. TCRdb fed the PCR reads into MiXCR, producing one record per CDR3 protein. Of around 15,000 distinct CDR3 sequences listed, less than 70% are singletons. Their recognized antigens are unknown. The treatment: roughly 11-day PBMC culture with coronavirus spike peptide pools or control peptides (ViraFEST assay). Sequenced: CD4+ T cells from blood, cultured in vitro. These receptors all come from a human donor who had recovered from COVID-19.

This clonotype was counted between two and nine times. DNA of the CDR3: TGCAGCGTTTGTGGTGGGGGAGGGATGAACACTGAAGCTTTCTTT. It yields the protein CSVCGGGGMNTEAFF. The rearrangement links TRBV29-1 to TRBJ1-1; TRBD1 might be the D (5 bases). CDR3 length: 15 amino acids. Germline V CDR1 and CDR2: SQVTM, ANQGSEA. Trimming pared 5 bases from V and 0 bases from J, leaving 16 bases between.

This clonotype was seen a single time. The J gene is TRBJ2-1, the V gene TRBV6-2 or TRBV6-3, with 10 bases aligning to TRBD2. This CDR3 is built from 15 residues. From germline, CDR1 is MNHEY and CDR2 SVGEGT. The junction had 3 bases not matched to a gene; V was cut back by 2 bases and J by 5 bases. The CDR3 sequence: CASSYSGRVHNEQFF. The CDR3 DNA reads as TGTGCCAGCAGTTACAGCGGGAGGGTTCACAATGAGCAGTTCTTC.

The chain is built from TRBV2 and TRBJ1-2; 7 nucleotides match TRBD1. V was pared by 5 bases and J by 4 bases, with 7 bases of the junction left unmatched. CDR1 and CDR2 from the germline V gene are SNHLY and FYNNEI. The CDR3 covers 14 residues. The CDR3 region is CASSRGGSGYGYTF. The CDR3 bases are TGTGCCAGCAGTAGAGGGGGCAGCGGCTATGGCTACACCTTC.

This chain links TRBV7-2 with TRBJ2-5, with 7 bases fitting TRBD2. Trimming took 7 bases from V and 5 from J; bases not matched to a gene: 7. The CDR3 has 13 residues. CDR1 is SGHTA, CDR2 FQGNSA, per germline. In DNA, the CDR3 is TGTGCCAGCACTCTGGGGGGGAGGGAGACCCAGTACTTC. Encoded protein: CASTLGGRETQYF. The variable domain in full, with the rest retrieved from reference TRBV7-2 and TRBJ2-5, is GAGVSQSPSNKVTEKGKDVELRCDPISGHTALYWYRQSLGQGLEFLIYFQGNSAPDKSGLPSDRFSAERTGGSVSTLTIQRTQQEDSAVYLCASTLGGRETQYFGPGTRLLVL.

The gene calls are TRBV5-1 and TRBJ1-6; the D gene is possibly TRBD1 (5 bases). V lost 3 bases, J lost 9 bases, and 16 bases lay in between. The germline V gene has CDR1 SGHRS and CDR2 YFSETQ. CDR3 length equals 15 residues. CDR3 protein: CASSSWGRDFSPLHF. For the CDR3, the DNA is TGCGCCAGCAGCTCTTGGGGCAGGGATTTTTCACCCCTCCACTTT. Looking up the rest from reference TRBV5-1 and TRBJ1-6 gives the full variable domain: KAGVTQTPRYLIKTRGQQVTLSCSPISGHRSVSWYQQTPGQGLQFLFEYFSETQRNKGNFPGRFSGRQFSNSRSEMNVSTLELGDSALYLCASSSWGRDFSPLHFGNGTRLTVT.

The chain has TRBV6-5 and TRBJ2-2; D is possibly TRBD2 (6 bases). V lost 0 bases to trimming and J lost 7 bases, with 18 bases between them. The CDR3 consists of 17 residues. Germline V gene data show CDR1 as MNHEY and CDR2 as SVGAGI. The CDR3 DNA reads as TGTGCCAGCAGTTACTCGAAGGGAGGCGTCGGGGTCGGGGAGCTGTTTTTT. Residues: CASSYSKGGVGVGELFF.

V and J are TRBV5-1 and TRBJ1-1, with unresolved D. CDR3 length: 15 amino acids. Germline lookup yields CDR1 SGHRS and CDR2 YFSETQ. V was cut by 4 bases and J by 0 bases, with 13 bases left in between. The CDR3 protein is CASSPASSMNTEAFF. In nucleotides, the CDR3 is TGCGCCAGCAGCCCAGCAAGCTCCATGAACACTGAAGCTTTCTTT.

This clonotype was seen more than once but under ten times. The chain combines TRBV12-3 or TRBV12-4 with TRBJ1-2; TRBD1 matches at 9 bases. This CDR3 is built from 13 residues. J gave up 8 bases and V 6 bases, and 7 bases lay outside the gene matches. CDR3 sequence: CASRPGQGGGYTF. CDR3 nucleotides: TGTGCCAGCAGACCGGGACAGGGAGGAGGCTACACCTTC.

This sequence joins TRBV7-9 and TRBJ2-5; TRBD2 aligns across 9 bases. Unmatched junction bases numbered 5, after V lost 0 bases and J lost 3 bases. CDR1 SEHNR and CDR2 FQNEAQ come from the germline V gene (reference sequence). CDR3 length: 16 amino acids. CDR3 region: CASSLAGVAGEETQYF. The CDR3 bases are TGTGCCAGCAGCTTAGCAGGGGTAGCGGGAGAAGAGACCCAGTACTTC. The full variable domain, in which reference TRBV7-9 and TRBJ2-5 provide the parts outside the CDR3, is DTGVSQNPRHKITKRGQNVTFRCDPISEHNRLYWYRQTLGQGPEFLTYFQNEAQLEKSRLLSDRFSAERPKGSFSTLEIQRTEQGDSAMYLCASSLAGVAGEETQYFGPGTRLLVL.

The rearrangement joins TRBV9 to TRBJ1-2, with a possible D match to TRBD1 (5 bases). Between the trimmed V and J ends, which lost 1 base and 8 bases, there was a span of 15 bases. This CDR3 has 14 residues. Germline V gene data show CDR1 as SGDLS and CDR2 as YYNGEE. The DNA of the CDR3 is TGTGCCAGCAGCGTAACCGATGGGGCGGGAGGCTACACCTTC. Translation gives CASSVTDGAGGYTF. The full variable domain, rest sourced from reference TRBV9 and TRBJ1-2, is DSGVTQTPKHLITATGQRVTLRCSPRSGDLSVYWYQQSLDQGLQFLIQYYNGEERAKGNILERFSAQQFPDLHSELNLSSLELGDSALYFCASSVTDGAGGYTFGSGTRLTVV.

This clonotype was seen a few times. The J gene is TRBJ2-7, the V gene TRBV7-2; TRBD2 agrees at 8 bases. Germline V gene sequence: CDR1 SGHTA, CDR2 FQGNSA. V was clipped by 5 bases and J by 3 bases; unmatched bases: 6. There are 14 residues in the CDR3. CDR3 DNA: TGTGCCAGCAGCGCAGCGGGAGACCTCTACGAGCAGTACTTC. As protein: CASSAAGDLYEQYF.

This clonotype was seen only a few times. The V call is TRBV20-1, the J call TRBJ1-6; D is uncertain. Germline CDR1 and CDR2: DFQATT and SNEGSKA (reference sequence). Trimming pared 0 bases from V and 3 bases from J, leaving 9 bases between. The CDR3 runs to 15 residues. The CDR3 sequence is CSARDYKDYNSPLHF. The CDR3 DNA is TGCAGTGCTAGAGATTATAAGGACTATAATTCACCCCTCCACTTT.

This clonotype appeared a few times. This sequence joins TRBV20-1 and TRBJ1-2, with 8 positions matching TRBD1. V dropped 3 bases and J dropped 0; count of bases not matched to a gene: 3. CDR1 is DFQATT and CDR2 is SNEGSKA in the germline V gene (reference sequence). The CDR3 extends over 14 amino acids. As DNA, the CDR3 is TGCAGTGCTAGGACAGGGGTCGCTAACTATGGCTACACCTTC. The encoded protein is CSARTGVANYGYTF.

The genes are TRBV11-3 and TRBJ2-3; D remains unclear. Trimming stripped 1 base from V and 7 bases from J, with 12 bases between. This CDR3 has 14 amino acids. Germline-derived CDR1 and CDR2 are SGHNT and YENEEA. This CDR3 reads CASSLGVSPHTQYF. CDR3 bases: TGTGCCAGCAGCTTAGGGGTATCGCCACATACGCAGTATTTT.

This clonotype was seen a handful of times. The chain couples TRBV5-1 to TRBJ1-1; D is ambiguous. The V and J ends lost 5 bases and 0 bases respectively, with 11 bases between them. Germline V gene sequence: CDR1 SGHRS, CDR2 YFSETQ. There are 14 residues in the CDR3. The CDR3 here is CASREGSMNTEAFF. The CDR3 DNA follows: TGCGCCAGCAGGGAGGGATCCATGAACACTGAAGCTTTCTTT. The variable domain in full, with the rest retrieved from reference TRBV5-1 and TRBJ1-1, is KAGVTQTPRYLIKTRGQQVTLSCSPISGHRSVSWYQQTPGQGLQFLFEYFSETQRNKGNFPGRFSGRQFSNSRSEMNVSTLELGDSALYLCASREGSMNTEAFFGQGTRLTVV.

The chain has TRBV11-2 and TRBJ2-5; 8 bases match TRBD2. CDR1 SGHAT and CDR2 FQNNGV come from the germline V gene. V lost 1 base and J lost 7; bases outside the gene matches: 5. The CDR3 runs to 14 residues. This chain's CDR3 is CASSLVLADGTQYF. CDR3 DNA: TGTGCCAGCAGCTTAGTACTAGCGGATGGGACCCAGTACTTC.

The genes are TRBV11-2 and TRBJ2-1, with 9 bases that match TRBD2. CDR1 is SGHAT, CDR2 FQNNGV, per germline. Trimming removed 5 bases from V and 2 bases from J; junction bases left unmatched: 4. The CDR3 is made up of 15 amino acids. CDR3 amino acids: CASSVVAGAYNEQFF. DNA for the CDR3: TGTGCCAGCAGCGTAGTAGCGGGAGCCTACAATGAGCAGTTCTTC.

The V call is TRBV19, the J call TRBJ1-5, with unresolved D. CDR1 is LNHDA and CDR2 is SQIVND in the germline V gene (reference sequence). Trimming took off 7 bases at V and 7 bases at J, with 17 bases between the two ends. CDR3 length equals 14 residues. The CDR3 region is CASMVRGSGQPQHF. CDR3 sequence (DNA): TGTGCCAGTATGGTACGGGGATCAGGACAGCCCCAGCATTTT. Variable domain in full (rest from reference TRBV19 and TRBJ1-5): DGGITQSPKYLFRKEGQNVTLSCEQNLNHDAMYWYRQDPGQGLRLIYYSQIVNDFQKGDIAEGYSVSREKKESFPLTVTSAQKNPTAFYLCASMVRGSGQPQHFGDGTRLSIL.

CDR3 sequence: CASSIGFSYNEQFF. CDR3 sequence (DNA): TGTGCCAGTAGTATAGGCTTCTCCTACAATGAGCAGTTCTTC. The V gene is TRBV19, the J gene TRBJ2-1; D is unresolved. Germline loops: CDR1 LNHDA, CDR2 SQIVND (reference sequence). The CDR3 covers 14 residues. V shed 1 base and J shed 0 bases, with 4 bases lying between them.